The subject of this entry is one TCR beta chain. The antigen remains undetermined. The data derive from a study of T cells in localized non-small cell lung cancer. Study conclusions and caveats: Uninvolved adjacent lung had higher T cell clonality than tumor and all other tissues. Because sequencing included only one region (of the tumor), heterogeneity remains possible. A median roughly 57 of the top 100 tumor clones appeared in adjacent lung.

Only in-frame clones appear in the TCRdb table, and some are missing; sequencing was by immunoSEQ multiplex PCR. The table includes roughly 50,000 clones, approximately 89% detected once. The CDR3 covers 14 residues. V lost 3 bases, J lost 1 base, and 10 bases lay in between. Germline V lookup: CDR1 SGHDT, CDR2 YYEEEE. The chain recombines TRBV5-6 with TRBJ1-1; D remains unclear. This clonotype was sampled from a man aged 40-75 years with stage I lung adenocarcinoma. Material: peripheral blood, obtained before any cancer treatment. The CDR3 sequence: CASSSATENTEAFF. DNA of the CDR3: TGTGCCAGCAGCTCTGCTACAGAGAACACTGAAGCTTTCTTT.